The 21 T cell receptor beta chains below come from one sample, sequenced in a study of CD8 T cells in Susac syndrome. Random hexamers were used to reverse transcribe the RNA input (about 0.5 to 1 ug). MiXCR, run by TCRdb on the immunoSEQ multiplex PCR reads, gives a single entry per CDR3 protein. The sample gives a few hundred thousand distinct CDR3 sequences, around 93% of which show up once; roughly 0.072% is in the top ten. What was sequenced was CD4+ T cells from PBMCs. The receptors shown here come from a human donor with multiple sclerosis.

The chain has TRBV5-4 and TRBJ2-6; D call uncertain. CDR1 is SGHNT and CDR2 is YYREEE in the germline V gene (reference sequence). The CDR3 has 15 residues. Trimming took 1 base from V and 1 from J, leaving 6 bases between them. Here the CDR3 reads CASSLRPSGANVLTF. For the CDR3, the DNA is TGTGCCAGCAGCTTGAGGCCTTCTGGGGCCAACGTCCTGACTTTC.

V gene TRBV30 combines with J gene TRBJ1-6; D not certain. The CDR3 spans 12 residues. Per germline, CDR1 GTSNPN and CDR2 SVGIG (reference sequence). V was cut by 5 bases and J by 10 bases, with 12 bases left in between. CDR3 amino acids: CAWGRDQSPLHF. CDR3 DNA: TGTGCCTGGGGACGGGATCAGTCACCCCTCCACTTT.

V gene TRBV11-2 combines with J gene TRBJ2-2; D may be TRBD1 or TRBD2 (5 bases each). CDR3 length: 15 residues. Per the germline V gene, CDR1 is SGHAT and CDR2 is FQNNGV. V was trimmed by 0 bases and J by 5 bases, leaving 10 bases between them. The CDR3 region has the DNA TGTGCCAGCAGCTTAGAGGGGGACCCAACCGGGGAGCTGTTTTTT. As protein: CASSLEGDPTGELFF.

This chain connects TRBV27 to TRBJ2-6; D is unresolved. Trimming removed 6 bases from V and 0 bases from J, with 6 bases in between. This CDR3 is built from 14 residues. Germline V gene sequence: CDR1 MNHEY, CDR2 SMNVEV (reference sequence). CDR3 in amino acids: CASRGDSGANVLTF. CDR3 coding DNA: TGTGCCAGCAGAGGAGACTCTGGGGCCAACGTCCTGACTTTC.

The CDR3 region is CATSSGDRARNSPLHF. The CDR3 region has the DNA TGTGCCACCAGCAGCGGTGACAGGGCACGGAATTCACCCCTCCACTTT. The chain recombines TRBV15 with TRBJ1-6; 7 bases are shared with TRBD1. Looked up from germline, CDR1 is LNHNV and CDR2 is YYDKDF (reference sequence). The V and J ends lost 3 bases and 7 bases, in that order; junction bases with no gene match: 9. This CDR3 spans 16 amino acids.

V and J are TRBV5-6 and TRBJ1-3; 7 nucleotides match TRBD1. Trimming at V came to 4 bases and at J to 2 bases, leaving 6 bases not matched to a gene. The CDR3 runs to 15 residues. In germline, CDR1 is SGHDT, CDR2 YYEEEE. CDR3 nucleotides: TGTGCCAGCAGCGCAACGGGGACAGCTGGAAACACCATATATTTT. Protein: CASSATGTAGNTIYF.

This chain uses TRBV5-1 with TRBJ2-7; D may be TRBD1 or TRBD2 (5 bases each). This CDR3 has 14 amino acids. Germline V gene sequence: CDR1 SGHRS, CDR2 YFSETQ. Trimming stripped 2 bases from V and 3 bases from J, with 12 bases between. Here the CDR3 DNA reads TGCGCCAGCAGCTTCTCCGGGGCCTTCTACGAGCAGTACTTC. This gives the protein CASSFSGAFYEQYF.

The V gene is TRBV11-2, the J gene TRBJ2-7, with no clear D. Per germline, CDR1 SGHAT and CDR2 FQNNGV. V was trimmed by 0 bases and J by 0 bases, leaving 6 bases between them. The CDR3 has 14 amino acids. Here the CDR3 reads CASSLDSSSYEQYF. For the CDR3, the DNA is TGTGCCAGCAGCTTAGACAGTAGCTCCTACGAGCAGTACTTC.

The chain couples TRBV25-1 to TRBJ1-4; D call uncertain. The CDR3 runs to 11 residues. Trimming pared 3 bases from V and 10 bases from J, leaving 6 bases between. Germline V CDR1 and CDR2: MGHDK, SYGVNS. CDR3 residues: CASSDSVKLFF. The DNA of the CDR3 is TGTGCCAGCAGTGATTCGGTAAAACTGTTTTTT.

In DNA, the CDR3 is TGTGCCAGCTCACCAAGGGGGGCTATGAACACTGAAGCTTTCTTT. Amino acids: CASSPRGAMNTEAFF. The chain recombines TRBV18 with TRBJ1-1, with D perhaps TRBD1 (6 bases). This CDR3 contains 15 residues. Germline V gene lookup returns CDR1 KGHSH and CDR2 LQKENI. V was shortened by 2 bases and J by 0 bases, with 10 bases between the two germline ends.

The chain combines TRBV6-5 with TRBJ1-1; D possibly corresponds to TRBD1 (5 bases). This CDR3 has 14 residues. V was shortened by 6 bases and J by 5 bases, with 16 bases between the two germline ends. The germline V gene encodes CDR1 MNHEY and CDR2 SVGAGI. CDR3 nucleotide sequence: TGTGCCAGCAGAGGGGACGTTCTCACGACTGAAGCTTTCTTT. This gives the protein CASRGDVLTTEAFF.

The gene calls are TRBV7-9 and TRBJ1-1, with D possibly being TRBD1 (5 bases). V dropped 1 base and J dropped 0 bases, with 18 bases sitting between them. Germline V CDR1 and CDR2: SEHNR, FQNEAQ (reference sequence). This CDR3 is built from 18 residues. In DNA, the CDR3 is TGTGCCAGCAGCTTAGGAAGGAGTCAGGGAGACTTGAACACTGAAGCTTTCTTT. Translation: CASSLGRSQGDLNTEAFF.

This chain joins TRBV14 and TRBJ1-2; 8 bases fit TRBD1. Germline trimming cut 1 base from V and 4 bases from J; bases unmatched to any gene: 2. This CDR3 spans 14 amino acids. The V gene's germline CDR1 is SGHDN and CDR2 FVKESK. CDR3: CASSQGGTGYGYTF. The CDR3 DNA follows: TGTGCCAGCAGCCAAGGAGGGACAGGCTATGGCTACACCTTC.

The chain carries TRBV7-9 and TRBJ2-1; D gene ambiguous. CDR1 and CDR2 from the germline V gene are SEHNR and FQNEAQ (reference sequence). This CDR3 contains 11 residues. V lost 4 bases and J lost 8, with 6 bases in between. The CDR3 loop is CASSSPDEQFF. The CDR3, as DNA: TGTGCCAGCAGCTCCCCCGATGAGCAGTTCTTC.

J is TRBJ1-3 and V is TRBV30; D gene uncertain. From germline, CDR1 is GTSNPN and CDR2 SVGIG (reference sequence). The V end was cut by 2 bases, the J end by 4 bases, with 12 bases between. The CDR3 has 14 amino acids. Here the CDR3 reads CAWSPDPQGNTIYF. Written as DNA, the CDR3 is TGTGCCTGGAGTCCAGATCCCCAAGGAAACACCATATATTTT.

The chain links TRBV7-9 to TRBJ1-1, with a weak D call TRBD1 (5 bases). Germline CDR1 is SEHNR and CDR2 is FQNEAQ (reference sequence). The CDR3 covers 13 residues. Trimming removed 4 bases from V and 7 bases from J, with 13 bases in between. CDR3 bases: TGTGCCAGCAGCTGGGGGGGTCTGGTTGAAGCTTTCTTT. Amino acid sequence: CASSWGGLVEAFF.

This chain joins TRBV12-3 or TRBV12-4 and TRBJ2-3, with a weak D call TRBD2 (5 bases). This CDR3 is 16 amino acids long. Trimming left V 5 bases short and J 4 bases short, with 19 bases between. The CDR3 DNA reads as TGTGCCAGCAGTGTCCTGTCCCCAGCGGCCCCAGATACGCAGTATTTT. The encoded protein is CASSVLSPAAPDTQYF.

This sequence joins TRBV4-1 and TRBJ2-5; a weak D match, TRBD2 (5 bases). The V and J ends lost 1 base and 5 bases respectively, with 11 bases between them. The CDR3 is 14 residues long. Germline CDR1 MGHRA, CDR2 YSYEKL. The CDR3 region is CASSQGLASETQYF. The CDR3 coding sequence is TGCGCCAGCAGCCAAGGGCTAGCCAGTGAGACCCAGTACTTC.

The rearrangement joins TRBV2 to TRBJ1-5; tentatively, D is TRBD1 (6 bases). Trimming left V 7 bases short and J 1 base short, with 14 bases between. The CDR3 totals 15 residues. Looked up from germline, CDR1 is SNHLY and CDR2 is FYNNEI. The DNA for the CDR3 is TGTGCCAGCACCCAACGAGGGGGGAGCAATCAGCCCCAGCATTTT. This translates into CASTQRGGSNQPQHF.

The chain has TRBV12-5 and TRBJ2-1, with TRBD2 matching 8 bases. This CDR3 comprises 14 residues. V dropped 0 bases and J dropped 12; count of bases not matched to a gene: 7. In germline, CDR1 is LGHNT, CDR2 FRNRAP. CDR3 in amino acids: CASGLVREGKVQFF. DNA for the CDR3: TGTGCTAGTGGTTTGGTACGGGAGGGCAAGGTGCAGTTCTTC.

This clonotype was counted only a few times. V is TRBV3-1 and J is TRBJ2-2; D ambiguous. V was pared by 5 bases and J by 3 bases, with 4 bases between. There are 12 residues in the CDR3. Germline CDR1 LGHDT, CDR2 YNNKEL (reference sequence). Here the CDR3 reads CASSTHTGELFF. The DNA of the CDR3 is TGTGCCAGCAGCACCCACACCGGGGAGCTGTTTTTT.